This T cell receptor (beta chain) was captured in a study of T-cell reconstitution after alpha-beta-depleted transplantation in children. The V gene's germline CDR1 is SGHTA and CDR2 FQGTGA. V was cut by 2 bases and J by 2 bases, with 12 bases left in between. This CDR3 comprises 15 residues. For TCRbeta, the library was prepared with unique molecular identifiers. One entry per CDR3 protein, called by TCRdb with MiXCR from the PCR reads. Of some 290,000 distinct CDR3 sequences listed, over 8% were seen once; the top ten hold roughly a tenth. The receptor was derived from a human donor who donated a stem cell graft to a child with SCID. The sample consisted of PBMCs from the stem cell graft donor, taken from the stem cell graft. The J gene is TRBJ2-5, the V gene TRBV7-3, with D possibly TRBD2 on 6 matching bases. CDR3 sequence: CASSLGGNKQETQYF. The DNA for the CDR3 is TGTGCCAGCAGCTTAGGCGGGAACAAGCAAGAGACCCAGTACTTC.